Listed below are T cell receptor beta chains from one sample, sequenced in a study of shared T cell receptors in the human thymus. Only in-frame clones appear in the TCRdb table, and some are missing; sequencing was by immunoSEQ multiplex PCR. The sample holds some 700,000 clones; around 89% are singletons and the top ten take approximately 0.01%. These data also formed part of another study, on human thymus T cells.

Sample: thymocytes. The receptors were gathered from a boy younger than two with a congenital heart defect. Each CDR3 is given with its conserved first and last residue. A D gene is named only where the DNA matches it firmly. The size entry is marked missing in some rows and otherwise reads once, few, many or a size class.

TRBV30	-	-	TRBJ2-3	TGTGCCTGGAGGGCCCTATCGACTAGTTTGGATACGCAGTATTTT	CAWRALSTSLDTQYF
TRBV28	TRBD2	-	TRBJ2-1	TGTGCCAGCGCCCTAGCGGGAGGTCAGTTCTTC	CASALAGGQFF
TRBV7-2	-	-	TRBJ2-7	TGTGCCAGCAGCCCGACCCGAGTTGGGAGCCACTCCTACGAGCAGTACTTC	CASSPTRVGSHSYEQYF
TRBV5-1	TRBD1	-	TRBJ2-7	TGCGCCAGCAGCTTGGGCTGGACAGGGGAGTCCTACGAGCAGTACTTC	CASSLGWTGESYEQYF
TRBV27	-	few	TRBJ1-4	TGTGCCAGCAGTTTTAACAGGTTGAATGAAAAACTGTTTTTT	CASSFNRLNEKLFF
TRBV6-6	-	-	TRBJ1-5	TGTGCCAGCAGTACACAGGGCCCCGGCCAGCCCCAGCATTTT	CASSTQGPGQPQHF
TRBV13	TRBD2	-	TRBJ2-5	TGTGCCAGCAGCGGGAGGGGCGAGACCCAGTACTTC	CASSGRGETQYF
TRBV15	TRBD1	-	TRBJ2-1	TGTGCCACCAGCAGAGATGGGGGCCAGGGGGCCTACAATGAGCAGTTCTTC	CATSRDGGQGAYNEQFF
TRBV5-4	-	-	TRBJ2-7	TGTGCCAGCAGTCTGGCCGGGCGAACAGGGAACTACGAGCAGTACTTC	CASSLAGRTGNYEQYF
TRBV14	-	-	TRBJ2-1	TGTGCCAGCAGCCAAGACGGGATAAGGGACAATGAGCAGTTCTTC	CASSQDGIRDNEQFF
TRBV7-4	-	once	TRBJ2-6	TGTGCCAGCAGCTCCTTTTCGGGAGGGGCCAACGTCCTGACTTTC	CASSSFSGGANVLTF
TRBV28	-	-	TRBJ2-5	TGTGCCAGCAGTTTCCCTCGGGAGGGGGCCCAAGAGACCCAGTACTTC	CASSFPREGAQETQYF
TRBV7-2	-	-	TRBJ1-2	TGTGCCAGCAGCTCATCCCCGGGGGATAACTATGGCTACACCTTC	CASSSSPGDNYGYTF
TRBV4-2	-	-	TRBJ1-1	TGTGCCAGCAGCGGGGGGACGGGGAACACTGAAGCTTTCTTT	CASSGGTGNTEAFF
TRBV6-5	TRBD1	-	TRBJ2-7	TGTGCCAGCAGTGGACAGGGGTCGTTTGAGCAGTACTTC	CASSGQGSFEQYF
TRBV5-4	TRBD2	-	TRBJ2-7	TGTGCCAGCAGCTTCTACACTAGCGGGAGGTCCTACGAGCAGTACTTC	CASSFYTSGRSYEQYF
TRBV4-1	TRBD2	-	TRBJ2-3	TGCGCCAGCAGCCGCGGACTAGCGGGACCAGAGAGTAGCACAGATACGCAGTATTTT	CASSRGLAGPESSTDTQYF
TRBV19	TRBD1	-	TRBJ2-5	TGTGCCAGTAGTCGACAGGGGACGTCCCAAGAGACCCAGTACTTC	CASSRQGTSQETQYF
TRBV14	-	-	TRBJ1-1	TGTGCCAGCAGCAAGGTAGCGGGGAACACTGAAGCTTTCTTT	CASSKVAGNTEAFF
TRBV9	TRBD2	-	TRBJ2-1	TGTGCCAGCAGCGTACCCCCCCAAGGGACTAGACCTTACAATGAGCAGTTCTTC	CASSVPPQGTRPYNEQFF
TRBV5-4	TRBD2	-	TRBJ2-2	TGTGCCAGCAGAAACGTAGCGGGAGACACCGGGGAGCTGTTTTTT	CASRNVAGDTGELFF
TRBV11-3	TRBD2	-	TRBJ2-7	TGTGCCAGCAGCTTTGGGCCGGGACTAGCGCCCTGGGAGCAGTACTTC	CASSFGPGLAPWEQYF
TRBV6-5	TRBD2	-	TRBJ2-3	TGTGCCAGCAGTTTGAGCCGGGACCCGGGAGGTGGGAGGCAGTATTTT	CASSLSRDPGGGRQYF
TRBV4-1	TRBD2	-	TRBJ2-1	TGCGCCAGCAGCCACCCGGACGAGCGGGGGGCCTACAATGAGCAGTTCTTC	CASSHPDERGAYNEQFF
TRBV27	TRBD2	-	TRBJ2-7	TGTGCCAGCGCCCTATGGGAGGGCTACGAGCAGTACTTC	CASALWEGYEQYF
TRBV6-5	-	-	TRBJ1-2	TGTGCCAGCAGCCGTAAGACAGTCTATGGCTACACCTTC	CASSRKTVYGYTF
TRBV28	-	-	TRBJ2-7	TGTGCCAGCAGTCCTTCCCTCGGGATCCTATACGAGCAGTACTTC	CASSPSLGILYEQYF
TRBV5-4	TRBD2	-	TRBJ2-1	TGTGCCAGCAGCTTTTGTGGCCAGCGGGAGCCATCCTACAATGAGCAGTTCTTC	CASSFCGQREPSYNEQFF
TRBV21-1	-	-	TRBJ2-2	TGTGCCAGCAGCAAAATGGGGACTAGCGGGAGGATTAACACCGGGGAGCTGTTTTTT	CASSKMGTSGRINTGELFF
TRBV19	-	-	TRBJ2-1	TGTGCCAGTAGTCCCCGCCCCCCCAGCGCACCATACAATGAGCAGTTCTTC	CASSPRPPSAPYNEQFF
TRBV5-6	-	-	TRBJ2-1	TGTGCCAGCAGCTTTAGAAATGAGCAGTTCTTC	CASSFRNEQFF
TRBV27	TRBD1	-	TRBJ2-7	TGTGCCAGCAGTTTTCGGGACAGGGGAACCTACGAGCAGTACTTC	CASSFRDRGTYEQYF
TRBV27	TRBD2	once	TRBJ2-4	TGTGCCAGCAGTTCAGGGACTAGCGGGACCGCCAAAAACATTCAGTACTTC	CASSSGTSGTAKNIQYF
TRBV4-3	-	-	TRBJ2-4	TGCGCCAGCAGCCAAGATTTCTCCTCCCCCGGAAACATTCAGTACTTC	CASSQDFSSPGNIQYF
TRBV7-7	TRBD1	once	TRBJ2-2	TGTGCTAGCAGTCCGGACAGGGCCGGGGAGCTGTTTTTT	CASSPDRAGELFF